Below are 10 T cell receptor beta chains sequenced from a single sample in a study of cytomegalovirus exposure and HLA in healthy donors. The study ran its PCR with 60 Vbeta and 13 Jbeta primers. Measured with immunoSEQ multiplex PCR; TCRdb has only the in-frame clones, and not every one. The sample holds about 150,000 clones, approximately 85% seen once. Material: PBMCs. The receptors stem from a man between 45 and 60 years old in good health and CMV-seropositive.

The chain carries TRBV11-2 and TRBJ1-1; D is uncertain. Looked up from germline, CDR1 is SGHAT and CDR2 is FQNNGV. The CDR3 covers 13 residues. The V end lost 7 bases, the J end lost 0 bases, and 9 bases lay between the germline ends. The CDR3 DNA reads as TGTGCCAGCACCAAGGACTTGAACACTGAAGCTTTCTTT. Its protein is CASTKDLNTEAFF.

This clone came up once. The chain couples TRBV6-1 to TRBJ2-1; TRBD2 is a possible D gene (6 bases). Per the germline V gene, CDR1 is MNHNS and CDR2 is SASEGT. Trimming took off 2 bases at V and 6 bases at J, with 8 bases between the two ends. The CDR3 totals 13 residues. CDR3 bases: TGTGCCAGCAGTGAAATGGGACTCAATGAGCAGTTCTTC. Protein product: CASSEMGLNEQFF.

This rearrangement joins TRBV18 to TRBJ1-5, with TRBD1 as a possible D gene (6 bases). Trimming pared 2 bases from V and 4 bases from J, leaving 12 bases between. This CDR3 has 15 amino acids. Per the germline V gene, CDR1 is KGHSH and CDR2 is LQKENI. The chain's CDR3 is CASSPSTGINQPQHF. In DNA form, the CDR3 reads TGTGCCAGCTCACCATCCACAGGGATTAATCAGCCCCAGCATTTT. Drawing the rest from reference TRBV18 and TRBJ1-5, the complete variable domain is NAGVMQNPRHLVRRRGQEARLRCSPMKGHSHVYWYRQLPEEGLKFMVYLQKENIIDESGMPKERFSAEFPKEGPSILRIQQVVRGDSAAYFCASSPSTGINQPQHFGDGTRLSIL.

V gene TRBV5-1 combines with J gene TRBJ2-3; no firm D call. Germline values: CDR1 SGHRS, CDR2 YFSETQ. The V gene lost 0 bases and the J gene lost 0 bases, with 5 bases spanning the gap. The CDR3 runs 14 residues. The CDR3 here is CASSLDLSTDTQYF. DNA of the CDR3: TGCGCCAGCAGCTTGGACTTAAGCACAGATACGCAGTATTTT. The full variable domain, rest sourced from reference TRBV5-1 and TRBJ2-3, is KAGVTQTPRYLIKTRGQQVTLSCSPISGHRSVSWYQQTPGQGLQFLFEYFSETQRNKGNFPGRFSGRQFSNSRSEMNVSTLELGDSALYLCASSLDLSTDTQYFGPGTRLTVL.

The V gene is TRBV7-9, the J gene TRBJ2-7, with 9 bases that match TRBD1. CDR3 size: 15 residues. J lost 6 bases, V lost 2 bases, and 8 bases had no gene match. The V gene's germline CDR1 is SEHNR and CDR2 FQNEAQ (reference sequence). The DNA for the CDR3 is TGTGCCAGCAGCTTACCACGGACAGGGGTGAGCGAGCAGTACTTC. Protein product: CASSLPRTGVSEQYF.

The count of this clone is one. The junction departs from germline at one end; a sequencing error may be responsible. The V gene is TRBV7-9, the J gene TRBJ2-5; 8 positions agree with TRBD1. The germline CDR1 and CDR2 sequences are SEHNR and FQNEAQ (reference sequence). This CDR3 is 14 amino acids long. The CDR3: CSSSQSGTGETQYF. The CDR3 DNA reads TGTTCCAGCAGCCAATCGGGGACAGGAGAGACCCAGTACTTC.

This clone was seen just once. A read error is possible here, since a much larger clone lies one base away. For the CDR3, the DNA is TGTGCCAGCAGCTCCCACGGACAGGGCAACTATGGCTACACCTTC. Amino acids: CASSSHGQGNYGYTF. The chain joins TRBV11-1 to TRBJ1-2, with TRBD1 identical over 8 bases. V shed 4 bases, J shed 2 bases, and the junction held 6 bases outside the gene matches. Looked up from germline, CDR1 is SGHAT and CDR2 is FQDESV (reference sequence). The CDR3 spans 15 residues.

DNA for the CDR3: TGCAGTGTAGTTGATGAGGAGACCCAGTACTTC. It specifies CSVVDEETQYF. The chain uses TRBV20-1 and TRBJ2-5, with D uncertain. The germline V and J ends were trimmed by 7 bases and 5 bases, with 11 bases remaining between them. This CDR3 is 11 amino acids long. CDR1 DFQATT and CDR2 SNEGSKA come from the germline V gene (reference sequence).

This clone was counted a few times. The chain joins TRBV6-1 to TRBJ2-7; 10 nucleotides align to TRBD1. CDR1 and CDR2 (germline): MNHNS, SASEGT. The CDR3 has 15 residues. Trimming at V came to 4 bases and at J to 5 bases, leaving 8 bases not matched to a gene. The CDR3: CASSGGTGVGDEQYF. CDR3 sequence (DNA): TGTGCCAGCAGTGGGGGGACAGGGGTGGGAGACGAGCAGTACTTC.

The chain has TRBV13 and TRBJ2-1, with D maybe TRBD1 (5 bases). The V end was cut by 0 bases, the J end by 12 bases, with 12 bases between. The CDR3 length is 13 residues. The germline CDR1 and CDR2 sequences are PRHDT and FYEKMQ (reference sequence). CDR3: CASSLGGALAQFF. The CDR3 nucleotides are TGTGCCAGCAGCTTAGGAGGGGCGCTGGCGCAGTTCTTC.